The rows below give T cell receptor beta chains drawn from one sample of a study of preoperative IRX-2 immunotherapy in early breast cancer. Method: immunoSEQ multiplex PCR; TCRdb's copy keeps in-frame clones and lacks some. The sample consists of around 62,000 clones, roughly 95% of them appearing once. Sampling was conducted from a patient treated with IRX-2 immunotherapy. The receptor set was obtained from a human donor with breast cancer. CDR3s include the opening cysteine and the closing phenylalanine or tryptophan. The D gene is left open where the match is weak. Clone size, where shown, is once, few, many, or a class for clones that have expanded.

d_gene: .; abundance: .; j_gene: TRBJ1-2; v_gene: TRBV7-3; CDR3aa: CASSFRQSGYTF; CDR3nt: TGTGCCAGCAGCTTCCGACAATCTGGCTACACCTTC
d_gene: .; abundance: .; j_gene: TRBJ1-5; v_gene: TRBV28; CDR3aa: CASSLALGYRDDQPQHF; CDR3nt: TGTGCCAGCAGTTTAGCCCTTGGTTACAGGGATGATCAGCCCCAGCATTTT
d_gene: .; abundance: .; j_gene: TRBJ2-2; v_gene: TRBV2; CDR3aa: CASKRGLNTGELFF; CDR3nt: TGTGCCAGCAAGAGGGGTCTAAACACCGGGGAGCTGTTTTTT
d_gene: .; abundance: .; j_gene: TRBJ2-2; v_gene: TRBV9; CDR3aa: CASSGPPHRADTGELFF; CDR3nt: TGTGCCAGCAGTGGTCCCCCCCACCGAGCGGACACCGGGGAGCTGTTTTTT
d_gene: .; abundance: .; j_gene: TRBJ2-1; v_gene: TRBV19; CDR3aa: CASNKQGRAEQFF; CDR3nt: TGTGCCAGTAACAAACAGGGACGGGCTGAGCAGTTCTTC
d_gene: .; abundance: .; j_gene: TRBJ2-1; v_gene: TRBV21-1; CDR3aa: CASSIDSLPRTSGRSEQFF; CDR3nt: TGTGCCAGCAGCATAGACAGTCTGCCCAGGACTAGCGGCAGAAGTGAGCAGTTCTTC
d_gene: TRBD1; abundance: once; j_gene: TRBJ1-2; v_gene: TRBV7-2; CDR3aa: CASSPSGDRNYGYTF; CDR3nt: TGTGCCAGCAGCCCAAGCGGGGACAGAAACTATGGCTACACCTTC
d_gene: .; abundance: .; j_gene: TRBJ2-7; v_gene: TRBV9; CDR3aa: CASSALQGNHEQYF; CDR3nt: TGTGCCAGCAGCGCCCTACAGGGCAACCACGAGCAGTACTTC
d_gene: TRBD2; abundance: .; j_gene: TRBJ2-7; v_gene: TRBV5-1; CDR3aa: CASSPGMGGFYEQYF; CDR3nt: TGCGCCAGCAGCCCAGGAATGGGAGGGTTCTACGAGCAGTACTTC
d_gene: TRBD2; abundance: .; j_gene: TRBJ2-5; v_gene: TRBV18; CDR3aa: CASSPGLQETQYF; CDR3nt: TGTGCCAGCTCACCGGGACTACAAGAGACCCAGTACTTC
d_gene: TRBD2; abundance: .; j_gene: TRBJ2-3; v_gene: TRBV14; CDR3aa: CASSQVGLAGVTDTQYF; CDR3nt: TGTGCCAGCAGCCAAGTGGGGCTAGCGGGGGTCACAGATACGCAGTATTTT
d_gene: .; abundance: few; j_gene: TRBJ1-3; v_gene: TRBV5-3; CDR3aa: CARTDGRSGNTIYF; CDR3nt: TGTGCCAGAACCGACGGGAGATCTGGAAACACCATATATTTT